These 28 T cell receptor beta chains were all obtained from the same sample, sequenced in a study of regulatory T cells in long-lasting Graves disease. Time point given: persistent/refractory GD, antithyroid drugs over 5 years with positive TRAb. PBMC RNA was the source of the TCR library. Investigators prepared the TCR beta libraries by applying iRepertoire HTBI primers and Arm-PCR of CDR3 regions. TCRdb independently ran MiXCR on the multiplex PCR reads; one entry per CDR3 protein. Of a few hundred thousand distinct CDR3 sequences in the sample, 20% to 30% were seen once. Sequences were derived from peripheral blood mononuclear cells (PBMCs), sampled when the disease was refractory, from a patient treated with antithyroid drugs. These receptors were taken from a female donor with Graves disease.

The genes are TRBV7-9 and TRBJ1-6, with D maybe TRBD1 (5 bases). V dropped 8 bases and J dropped 5 bases, with 16 bases sitting between them. This CDR3 has 15 amino acids. CDR1 is SEHNR, CDR2 FQNEAQ, per germline (reference sequence). CDR3 coding DNA: TGTGCCAGCCGACCCCCGGGGGGAAATAATTCACCCCTCCACTTT. As protein: CASRPPGGNNSPLHF.

This clonotype showed up just a few times. CDR3 amino acids: CASRNDRSNQPQHF. DNA for the CDR3: TGTGCCAGCAGAAATGACAGGAGCAATCAGCCCCAGCATTTT. J is TRBJ1-5 and V is TRBV6-1, with D perhaps TRBD1 (6 bases). Germline V gene data show CDR1 as MNHNS and CDR2 as SASEGT. V was pared by 6 bases and J by 1 base, with 10 bases between. The CDR3 has 14 amino acids.

This clonotype was detected only a few times. V is TRBV29-1 and J is TRBJ2-2, with 9 nucleotides matching TRBD1. CDR1 and CDR2 (germline): SQVTM, ANQGSEA. The ends lost 6 bases at V and 2 bases at J; junction bases unmatched: 7. The CDR3 totals 15 residues. This chain's CDR3 is CSVRDRVRNTGELFF. The CDR3 DNA reads as TGCAGCGTCCGGGACAGGGTCCGAAACACCGGGGAGCTGTTTTTT.

This clonotype was found many times. This chain joins TRBV6-5 and TRBJ1-1; D gene uncertain. With 2 bases removed from V and 1 base from J, the gap between germline ends came to 5 bases. Germline CDR1 is MNHEY and CDR2 is SVGAGI. The CDR3 has 13 residues. The CDR3 DNA reads TGTGCCAGCAGTTACAATCGGAACACTGAAGCTTTCTTT. Translating gives CASSYNRNTEAFF.

This clonotype was counted between two and nine times. The chain combines TRBV9 with TRBJ1-5; D perhaps matches TRBD1 (5 bases). V gave up 4 bases and J gave up 6 bases, with 17 bases separating them. Germline-derived CDR1 and CDR2 are SGDLS and YYNGEE. This CDR3 spans 15 amino acids. For the CDR3, the DNA is TGTGCCAGCAGCCTCGGATGGGGCGGCGTTCAGCCCCAGCATTTT. As protein: CASSLGWGGVQPQHF.

The rearrangement uses TRBV30 and TRBJ1-2; tentative D call: TRBD1 (6 bases). Germline CDR1 reads GTSNPN; CDR2 reads SVGIG (reference sequence). This CDR3 is 14 amino acids long. The V end lost 2 bases, the J end lost 8 bases, and 18 bases lay between the germline ends. The CDR3 is CAWSFQGPEGGYTF. For the CDR3, the DNA is TGTGCCTGGAGTTTCCAGGGGCCGGAGGGCGGCTACACCTTC.

The V and J genes are TRBV5-4 and TRBJ1-2; perhaps TRBD1 as D (6 bases). CDR1 and CDR2 (germline): SGHNT, YYREEE (reference sequence). Trimming shortened V by 3 bases and J by 14 bases, and 14 bases separated the two germline ends. This CDR3 has 11 amino acids. The CDR3 DNA reads TGTGCCAGCAGCTCTCAGGGGTTTGAGACCTTC. Encoded protein: CASSSQGFETF.

The chain couples TRBV7-9 to TRBJ2-5, with 7 bases lining up with TRBD1. The germline gives CDR1 SEHNR, CDR2 FQNEAQ (reference sequence). With V trimmed by 6 bases and J by 5 bases, 3 bases remained unmatched. CDR3 length: 12 amino acids. In nucleotides, the CDR3 is TGTGCCAGCAGTGACAGGGATGAGACCCAGTACTTC. Translation gives CASSDRDETQYF.

This chain uses TRBV7-2 with TRBJ1-5, with 12 bases matching TRBD1. After removal of 11 bases from V and 6 bases from J, the junction contained 5 bases not matched to a gene. CDR1 is SGHTA and CDR2 is FQGNSA in the germline V gene. The CDR3 sequence is 13 residues long. This CDR3 is CASGTGGFQPQHF. CDR3 nucleotides: TGTGCCTCCGGGACAGGGGGCTTTCAGCCCCAGCATTTT.

This clonotype was counted between two and nine times. The chain carries TRBV7-2 and TRBJ2-7; possible D gene TRBD1, 6 bases. Per germline, CDR1 SGHTA and CDR2 FQGNSA. Between the trimmed V and J ends, which lost 5 bases and 2 bases, there was a span of 16 bases. This CDR3 contains 15 residues. CDR3 loop: CASSIQGGLAYEQYF. DNA for the CDR3: TGTGCCAGCAGCATACAGGGTGGTCTTGCCTACGAGCAGTACTTC.

This clonotype turned up a few times. The chain employs TRBV6-2 or TRBV6-3 and TRBJ1-2, with D unresolved. CDR1 is MNHEY, CDR2 SVGEGT, per germline. CDR3 length: 14 residues. The V end lost 2 bases, the J end lost 4 bases, and 11 bases lay between the germline ends. The chain's CDR3 is CASSYGEGGYGYTF. The CDR3 nucleotides read TGTGCCAGCAGTTACGGGGAGGGTGGCTATGGCTACACCTTC.

This clonotype was found many times. In nucleotides, the CDR3 is TGTGCCAGCAGCCAAGTATTGGACAACACCTACGAGCAGTACTTC. It codes for CASSQVLDNTYEQYF. The chain is built from TRBV3-1 and TRBJ2-7; a weak D match, TRBD1 (5 bases). CDR1 LGHDT and CDR2 YNNKEL come from the germline V gene (reference sequence). Trimming shortened V by 1 base and J by 2 bases, and 12 bases separated the two germline ends. The CDR3 is 15 residues long.

The V and J genes are TRBV30 and TRBJ2-7; D gene uncertain. Germline V CDR1 and CDR2: GTSNPN, SVGIG (reference sequence). This CDR3 has 12 amino acids. V dropped 0 bases and J dropped 2 bases, with 5 bases sitting between them. The CDR3 sequence is CAWSVVAYEQYF. In nucleotides, the CDR3 is TGTGCCTGGAGTGTAGTGGCCTACGAGCAGTACTTC.

This clonotype showed up many times. The rearrangement links TRBV28 to TRBJ1-4; no clear D. This CDR3 is 10 amino acids long. Trimming removed 6 bases at V and 8 bases at J, with 4 bases between. Germline CDR1 and CDR2: MDHEN and SYDVKM. The CDR3 coding sequence is TGTGCCAGCAGCGGGGAAAAACTGTTTTTT. It is translated as CASSGEKLFF.

The chain employs TRBV29-1 and TRBJ1-3; D is uncertain. Trimming removed 4 bases at V and 0 bases at J, with 13 bases between. CDR3 length equals 15 residues. Germline values: CDR1 SQVTM, CDR2 ANQGSEA. CDR3: CSVVGRPNSGNTIYF. CDR3 in DNA: TGCAGCGTTGTGGGCAGGCCGAACTCTGGAAACACCATATATTTT.

A few counts support this clonotype. The V and J genes are TRBV30 and TRBJ2-5; 12 bases are shared with TRBD2. The V and J ends lost 4 bases and 5 bases, in that order; junction bases with no gene match: 5. The germline gives CDR1 GTSNPN, CDR2 SVGIG (reference sequence). The CDR3 length is 14 residues. CDR3 amino acids: CAWTTSGSGETQYF. CDR3 in DNA: TGTGCCTGGACGACTAGCGGGAGTGGTGAGACCCAGTACTTC.

The V call is TRBV20-1, the J call TRBJ2-6, with D unclear. The ends were cut back, 6 bases at V and 2 bases at J, with 8 bases in the middle. Germline CDR1 and CDR2: DFQATT and SNEGSKA (reference sequence). This CDR3 contains 13 residues. The CDR3 nucleotides are TGCAGTGCCCCCCCCCCTGGGGCCAACGTCCTGACTTTC. Protein sequence: CSAPPPGANVLTF.

This clonotype has more than one count but fewer than ten. This CDR3 reads CASSLRWTDTQYF. The CDR3 DNA reads as TGTGCCAGCAGCCTAAGGTGGACAGATACGCAGTATTTT. The V call is TRBV11-3, the J call TRBJ2-3; D is uncertain. Germline CDR1 SGHNT, CDR2 YENEEA. Between the trimmed V and J ends, which lost 5 bases and 3 bases, there was a span of 9 bases. The CDR3 extends over 13 amino acids.

This clonotype was seen only a few times. The V call is TRBV9, the J call TRBJ2-2; TRBD2 aligns across 8 bases. CDR3 length equals 17 residues. Per germline, CDR1 SGDLS and CDR2 YYNGEE. After removal of 4 bases from V and 4 bases from J, the junction contained 12 bases not matched to a gene. CDR3 DNA sequence: TGTGCCAGCAGCCTCACCAGCGGGAGAAGTCTCACCGGGGAGCTGTTTTTT. Translation: CASSLTSGRSLTGELFF.

This clonotype appeared a few times. The rearrangement uses TRBV7-2 and TRBJ2-2; D gene ambiguous. The V end was cut by 1 base, the J end by 4 bases, with 4 bases between. The CDR3 is made up of 13 amino acids. Germline CDR1 SGHTA, CDR2 FQGNSA. CDR3 in DNA: TGTGCCAGCAGCTTAGATACCACCGGGGAGCTGTTTTTT. It encodes CASSLDTTGELFF.

The gene calls are TRBV19 and TRBJ1-5, with D maybe TRBD1 (5 bases). V gave up 7 bases and J gave up 4 bases, with 14 bases separating them. The CDR3 length is 14 residues. Germline CDR1 and CDR2: LNHDA and SQIVND (reference sequence). The CDR3 sequence is CASNFLGGNQPQHF. The CDR3 coding sequence is TGTGCCAGTAATTTCTTGGGGGGGAATCAGCCCCAGCATTTT.

The genes are TRBV12-3 or TRBV12-4 and TRBJ2-7; D is perhaps TRBD2 (6 bases). The CDR3 covers 18 residues. The ends were cut back, 2 bases at V and 5 bases at J, with 25 bases in the middle. CDR3 sequence (DNA): TGTGCCAGCAGTTTATACATGGGAATGGGACTGGGTACCAACGAGCAGTACTTC. Protein product: CASSLYMGMGLGTNEQYF.

The rearrangement joins TRBV18 to TRBJ2-7; TRBD1 matches 9 bases. Unmatched junction bases numbered 12, after V lost 6 bases and J lost 3 bases. The CDR3 sequence is 16 residues long. CDR1 is KGHSH, CDR2 LQKENI, per germline. The CDR3 DNA reads TGTGCCAGCTCCCAACCTCCGGGACAGGGTATCTACGAGCAGTACTTC. It yields the protein CASSQPPGQGIYEQYF.

This chain connects TRBV18 to TRBJ2-1; no reliable D call. The V and J ends lost 0 bases and 8 bases respectively, with 11 bases between them. Germline V gene data show CDR1 as KGHSH and CDR2 as LQKENI. The CDR3 covers 14 residues. For the CDR3, the DNA is TGTGCCAGCTCACCACCGGCAGACTGGCATGAGCAGTTCTTC. Translating gives CASSPPADWHEQFF. The full variable domain, completed using reference TRBV18 and TRBJ2-1, is NAGVMQNPRHLVRRRGQEARLRCSPMKGHSHVYWYRQLPEEGLKFMVYLQKENIIDESGMPKERFSAEFPKEGPSILRIQQVVRGDSAAYFCASSPPADWHEQFFGPGTRLTVL.

Ten or more counts support this clonotype. The chain couples TRBV6-2 or TRBV6-3 to TRBJ1-2; the D gene is possibly TRBD1 (5 bases). V lost 0 bases and J lost 6, with 17 bases in between. Germline V gene sequence: CDR1 MNHEY, CDR2 SVGEGT. This CDR3 contains 16 residues. CDR3 nucleotides: TGTGCCAGCAGTTACTCGAGAGCAGGGAGGGATCATGGCTACACCTTC. The encoded protein is CASSYSRAGRDHGYTF.

This clonotype came up many times. The chain couples TRBV24-1 to TRBJ1-5; TRBD1 is a possible D gene (6 bases). Trimming pared 7 bases from V and 4 bases from J, leaving 13 bases between. This CDR3 is 14 amino acids long. Germline loops: CDR1 KGHDR, CDR2 SFDVKD. The CDR3 protein is CATSSQGWNQPQHF. CDR3 DNA sequence: TGTGCCACCAGCTCCCAGGGGTGGAATCAGCCCCAGCATTTT.

This clonotype was recorded at least ten times. The rearrangement uses TRBV24-1 and TRBJ1-5; D possibly corresponds to TRBD1 (6 bases). This CDR3 region has 15 residues. The germline V and J ends were trimmed by 3 bases and 3 bases, with 11 bases remaining between them. The V gene's germline CDR1 is KGHDR and CDR2 SFDVKD. CDR3 region: CATSDVGGDNQPQHF. The CDR3, as DNA: TGTGCCACCAGTGATGTGGGGGGCGACAATCAGCCCCAGCATTTT.

This chain links TRBV7-2 with TRBJ1-1, with D tentatively TRBD1 (5 bases). The V end lost 5 bases, the J end lost 9 bases, and 16 bases lay between the germline ends. Germline V gene sequence: CDR1 SGHTA, CDR2 FQGNSA. CDR3 length: 13 amino acids. CDR3 sequence reads: CASSIDRVDQAFF. The CDR3 DNA is TGTGCCAGCAGCATAGACAGAGTTGACCAAGCTTTCTTT.